A single sample gave rise to the 28 T cell receptor beta chains below, sequenced in a study of radiotherapy plus CTLA-4 blockade in lung cancer. TCRdb keeps only in-frame clones here, not all; method: immunoSEQ multiplex PCR. The profile covers approximately 34,000 clones, with 70% appearing a single time and less than 4% taken by the ten largest. Sequencing used peripheral blood, obtained from a patient treated with radiotherapy plus ipilimumab. Every receptor here comes from a human donor with non-small cell lung cancer who had stable disease on radiotherapy plus ipilimumab.

V usage is TRBV5-8 and J usage is TRBJ2-7; D gene ambiguous. The CDR3 is made up of 14 amino acids. CDR1 SGHTS and CDR2 YDEGEE come from the germline V gene. The V end lost 0 bases, the J end lost 4 bases, and 11 bases lay between the germline ends. The CDR3 bases are TGTGCCAGCAGCTTGGAGTCTAACCATTACGAGCAGTACTTC. It codes for CASSLESNHYEQYF.

The chain is built from TRBV10-3 and TRBJ2-5; D ambiguous. Trimming stripped 4 bases from V and 5 bases from J, with 8 bases between. The CDR3 has 12 amino acids. Germline CDR1 ENHRY, CDR2 SYGVKD. The CDR3 sequence is CAISVGSETQYF. As DNA, the CDR3 is TGTGCCATCAGTGTAGGTTCGGAGACCCAGTACTTC.

This clone was detected only a few times. The rearrangement joins TRBV2 to TRBJ2-7; D is perhaps TRBD2 (6 bases). The CDR3 is made up of 14 amino acids. Trimming removed 8 bases at V and 0 bases at J, with 14 bases between. CDR1 SNHLY and CDR2 FYNNEI come from the germline V gene. The CDR3: CASGGTLNSYEQYF. CDR3 in DNA: TGTGCCAGCGGGGGGACTCTAAACTCCTACGAGCAGTACTTC.

The chain carries TRBV27 and TRBJ1-5; no clear D. Germline V gene sequence: CDR1 MNHEY, CDR2 SMNVEV (reference sequence). The germline V and J ends were trimmed by 0 bases and 7 bases, with 7 bases remaining between them. This CDR3 comprises 13 residues. CDR3 loop: CASSLSIAQPQHF. CDR3 sequence (DNA): TGTGCCAGCAGTTTATCCATAGCGCAGCCCCAGCATTTT.

The CDR3 region is CASSIGQGFYNEQFF. CDR3 DNA sequence: TGTGCCAGCAGCATCGGACAGGGTTTTTACAATGAGCAGTTCTTC. V usage is TRBV7-2 and J usage is TRBJ2-1, with 8 nucleotides matching TRBD1. Germline CDR1 and CDR2: SGHTA and FQGNSA. V lost 5 bases and J lost 4; bases outside the gene matches: 7. The CDR3 totals 15 residues.

The table lists this clone with a few counts. The chain combines TRBV4-2 with TRBJ2-5, with 8 nucleotides matching TRBD2. With V trimmed by 5 bases and J by 4 bases, 12 bases remained unmatched. Germline CDR1 LGHNA, CDR2 YNFKEQ. The CDR3 contains 16 residues. The CDR3 sequence: CASSERAAGGIETQYF. CDR3 nucleotide sequence: TGTGCCAGCAGCGAACGGGCTGCGGGAGGAATAGAGACCCAGTACTTC.

The chain combines TRBV28 with TRBJ2-6, with a tentative D call TRBD1 (5 bases). The CDR3 sequence is 21 residues long. The V end was cut by 7 bases, the J end by 0 bases, with 28 bases between. The germline V gene has CDR1 MDHEN and CDR2 SYDVKM. CDR3 nucleotide sequence: TGTGCCAGCACCTCGAGCAGGACAATCCAAATTAGAGTCTCTGGGGCCAACGTCCTGACTTTC. Protein sequence: CASTSSRTIQIRVSGANVLTF.

A few counts support this clone. This sequence joins TRBV6-5 and TRBJ2-1, with 10 bases that match TRBD2. Trimming removed 0 bases from V and 6 bases from J; junction bases left unmatched: 5. Per the germline V gene, CDR1 is MNHEY and CDR2 is SVGAGI. This CDR3 comprises 16 residues. CDR3 nucleotide sequence: TGTGCCAGCAGTTACTCTCCCGCTAGCGGGAGCAATGAGCAGTTCTTC. Protein sequence: CASSYSPASGSNEQFF.

This clone is judged medium-sized. The chain employs TRBV14 and TRBJ2-3, with 7 bases fitting TRBD1. This CDR3 is built from 18 residues. Trimming cost V 4 bases and J 3 bases; bases outside gene matches: 16. Germline V gene lookup returns CDR1 SGHDN and CDR2 FVKESK. CDR3 coding DNA: TGTGCCAGCAGCCCCCGGTACAGGGGCCGCGGTTGGACAGATACGCAGTATTTT. Its protein is CASSPRYRGRGWTDTQYF.

CDR3 protein: CASSGGLRTGELFF. CDR3 in DNA: TGTGCCAGCAGTGGGGGTCTCAGAACCGGGGAGCTGTTTTTT. The chain combines TRBV11-2 with TRBJ2-2; either TRBD1 or TRBD2 may fit D (5 bases each). V lost 6 bases and J 5 bases, leaving 13 bases between the germline ends. In germline, CDR1 is SGHAT, CDR2 FQNNGV. The CDR3 extends over 14 amino acids.

This clone has more than one count but fewer than ten. This chain connects TRBV6-4 to TRBJ2-5; no definite D call. The CDR3 has 13 residues. CDR1 is MRHNA and CDR2 is SNTAGT in the germline V gene. V was shortened by 6 bases and J by 1 base, with 9 bases between the two germline ends. The CDR3 nucleotides are TGTGCCAGCAGGCACCGGGCCCAAGAGACCCAGTACTTC. Translating it yields CASRHRAQETQYF.

The V and J genes are TRBV28 and TRBJ1-1; no reliable D call. Germline loops: CDR1 MDHEN, CDR2 SYDVKM. Trimming removed 4 bases at V and 0 bases at J, with 12 bases between. CDR3 length equals 15 residues. The CDR3 sequence: CASSSIAGMNTEAFF. The CDR3 nucleotides read TGTGCCAGCAGTTCTATTGCAGGCATGAACACTGAAGCTTTCTTT.

The rearrangement uses TRBV21-1 and TRBJ2-7; the table calls TRBD2, which could not be checked here. TRBV21-1 is a pseudogene segment. The CDR3 loop spans 19 amino acids. The CDR3 DNA reads as TGTGCCAGGGATTCGGTGGCCGGGACTAGCGGGAGGGGGACCTACGAGCAGTACTTC. It is translated as CARDSVAGTSGRGTYEQYF.

This chain connects TRBV19 to TRBJ1-4; 10 positions agree with TRBD1. Germline values: CDR1 LNHDA, CDR2 SQIVND (reference sequence). This CDR3 is 14 amino acids long. J lost 8 bases, V lost 5 bases, and 5 bases had no gene match. This CDR3 reads CASSRQGAGEKLFF. The CDR3 DNA sequence: TGTGCCAGTAGTCGACAGGGGGCCGGGGAAAAACTGTTTTTT.

The CDR3 DNA follows: TGTGCCAGCAGCTTGGGGGGGGCATCGGGAAACACCATATATTTT. Translating it yields CASSLGGASGNTIYF. This chain uses TRBV7-2 with TRBJ1-3, with D possibly TRBD1 on 6 matching bases. The CDR3 totals 15 residues. CDR1 is SGHTA and CDR2 is FQGNSA in the germline V gene. V lost 3 bases and J 4 bases, leaving 13 bases between the germline ends.

This clone was detected a few times. This chain connects TRBV25-1 to TRBJ1-1, with a weak D call TRBD1 (5 bases). V lost 8 bases to trimming and J lost 2 bases, with 21 bases between them. The CDR3 sequence is 16 residues long. Looked up from germline, CDR1 is MGHDK and CDR2 is SYGVNS. CDR3 sequence reads: CASAGKRGGVNTEAFF. In DNA form, the CDR3 reads TGTGCCAGCGCCGGCAAGCGGGGGGGGGTCAACACTGAAGCTTTCTTT.

This chain uses TRBV4-2 with TRBJ2-1, with 9 bases matching TRBD2. The CDR3 extends over 16 amino acids. The germline V gene has CDR1 LGHNA and CDR2 YNFKEQ. The V gene end was trimmed by 4 bases and the J gene end by 2 bases; junction bases not matched to a gene: 6. The CDR3 DNA reads as TGTGCCAGCAGCCCAGAGACTAGCGGACCCTACAATGAGCAGTTCTTC. Its protein product is CASSPETSGPYNEQFF.

V and J are TRBV6-5 and TRBJ2-7; 7 bases fit TRBD2. The V and J ends lost 0 bases and 1 base, in that order; junction bases with no gene match: 3. This CDR3 comprises 15 residues. Germline CDR1 MNHEY, CDR2 SVGAGI. The CDR3: CASSYSNSGSYEQYF. CDR3 sequence (DNA): TGTGCCAGCAGTTACTCGAATAGCGGGTCCTACGAGCAGTACTTC.

The chain links TRBV7-8 to TRBJ2-7, with D tentatively TRBD1 or TRBD2 (5 bases each). This CDR3 region has 13 residues. V shed 1 base and J shed 4 bases, with 8 bases lying between them. Germline assignment: CDR1 SGHVS and CDR2 FQNEAQ. CDR3 nucleotides: TGTGCCAGCAGCTTAGGAGGGGTATACGAGCAGTACTTC. Protein product: CASSLGGVYEQYF.

The chain has TRBV6-6 and TRBJ1-2, with D uncertain. V lost 7 bases and J lost 0, with 15 bases in between. The CDR3 extends over 15 amino acids. From germline, CDR1 is MNHNY and CDR2 SVGAGI (reference sequence). The CDR3 loop reads CASNIRTTSNYGYTF. CDR3 in DNA: TGTGCCAGCAACATTCGGACTACCTCTAACTATGGCTACACCTTC.

This clone has just one count. The chain joins TRBV6-6 to TRBJ1-1, with a tentative D call TRBD1 (5 bases). This CDR3 is 13 amino acids long. Germline lookup yields CDR1 MNHNY and CDR2 SVGAGI (reference sequence). Trimming stripped 7 bases from V and 11 bases from J, with 20 bases between. CDR3 nucleotides: TGTGCCAGCAATACACCACAGGCCTGGGGGGCTTTCTTT. It encodes CASNTPQAWGAFF.

The V and J genes are TRBV2 and TRBJ1-2; no clear D. CDR1 and CDR2 (germline): SNHLY, FYNNEI. The CDR3 length is 13 residues. The V gene lost 2 bases and the J gene lost 7 bases, with 11 bases spanning the gap. CDR3 in amino acids: CASSESITSGYTF. In DNA form, the CDR3 reads TGTGCCAGCAGTGAATCTATTACTAGTGGCTACACCTTC.

The chain carries TRBV19 and TRBJ2-3, with D maybe TRBD2 (6 bases). The V end lost 5 bases, the J end lost 2 bases, and 8 bases lay between the germline ends. The CDR3 loop spans 13 amino acids. CDR1 LNHDA and CDR2 SQIVND come from the germline V gene (reference sequence). For the CDR3, the DNA is TGTGCCAGTAGTGCGGACTACACAGATACGCAGTATTTT. It yields the protein CASSADYTDTQYF.

In this sample, this clone turned up a few times. The chain is built from TRBV19 and TRBJ2-1; 14 bases line up with TRBD2. The germline gives CDR1 LNHDA, CDR2 SQIVND (reference sequence). V was clipped by 4 bases and J by 9 bases; unmatched bases: 8. This CDR3 region has 16 residues. The CDR3 coding sequence is TGTGCCAGTAGTAGACAACCGGGACTAGCGGGAGTTGAGCAGTTCTTC. Encoded protein: CASSRQPGLAGVEQFF.

The chain is built from TRBV5-6 and TRBJ1-1, with D possibly TRBD1 on 6 matching bases. The CDR3 sequence is 16 residues long. Trimming took 2 bases from V and 0 from J, leaving 14 bases between them. Germline CDR1 SGHDT, CDR2 YYEEEE. CDR3 in amino acids: CASSLVEGVVNTEAFF. As DNA, the CDR3 is TGTGCCAGCAGCTTAGTTGAGGGGGTAGTGAACACTGAAGCTTTCTTT.

The genes are TRBV28 and TRBJ2-7; 10 nucleotides agree with TRBD1. Germline V CDR1 and CDR2: MDHEN, SYDVKM. CDR3 size: 14 residues. With V trimmed by 4 bases and J by 5 bases, 5 bases remained unmatched. The CDR3 DNA sequence: TGTGCCAGCAGTTACAGACAGGGGGCCCACGAGCAGTACTTC. The encoded protein is CASSYRQGAHEQYF.

J is TRBJ2-2 and V is TRBV7-2; D is uncertain. V was shortened by 0 bases and J by 2 bases, with 7 bases between the two germline ends. CDR3 length: 15 residues. Germline lookup yields CDR1 SGHTA and CDR2 FQGNSA. The CDR3 region is CASSLAGLNTGELFF. The CDR3 nucleotides are TGTGCCAGCAGCTTAGCTGGGCTTAACACCGGGGAGCTGTTTTTT.

V is TRBV18 and J is TRBJ2-3; 10 bases map to TRBD2. CDR3 length equals 17 residues. V lost 4 bases, J lost 1 base, and 8 bases stayed unmatched. Germline CDR1 KGHSH, CDR2 LQKENI. CDR3 bases: TGTGCCAGCTCACAGTTTTCTAGCGGGAGCCGCACAGATACGCAGTATTTT. It translates to CASSQFSSGSRTDTQYF.